The entry that follows covers one T cell receptor (beta chain) sequence. This clone was seen a few times. This receptor's antigen is unknown. Qualities for individual bases were not recorded, and no much larger clone is one base off. At one collaborating source in Seattle, patients were enrolled during active infection and were followed longitudinally through the course of disease. Whole blood was collected in K2EDTA tubes by collaborating institutions according to the institutions' own protocols. Collaborator samples were shipped for TCRbeta analysis as frozen whole blood, isolated PBMCs, or DNA extracted from either sample type. The entry originates in a study of blood T cell repertoires in COVID-19 (dated by TCRdb to 2020 to 2021). About the study as a whole: Samples covering the acute and convalescent phases of COVID-19 were provided by collaborators in the United States, Italy and Spain. The material from the prospective study consisted of cDNA or gDNA derived from T cells, B-cell-depleted T cells, or PBMCs. The repertoires were released in a freely available public database intended as a resource for research on the immune response to SARS-CoV-2. Where HLA class I and class II types were available, the types were taken from metadata supplied by the sample provider, not from assay-based typing. Subjects who had been exposed to COVID-19, were actively infected with it, or had recovered from it provided the deeply sampled blood TCRbeta repertoires that made up the dataset. Nearly every sample came with metadata listing a de-identified subject ID, COVID-19 status, age in years and sex. Samples came from the ongoing ImmuneRACE study (first 160 participants) plus 1,254 subjects from 6 global collaborators.

V is trimmed back by 4 bases and J by 9 bases, and the junction contains 7 bases that no gene match accounts for. Including cysteine and phenylalanine, the CDR3 has 16 amino acids. Kept here is only the CDR3 DNA, which spans 48 bases and is read in frame from base 1. The germline V gene (reference sequence) supplies CDR1 LGHDT and CDR2 YNNKEL. The study at large found these results: How much clinical and demographic metadata was included differed by source and by participant, and the metadata was provided uncurated.

TCRbeta CDR3 regions were amplified from genomic DNA using the immunoSEQ Assay, a bias-controlled multiplex PCR. Per the authors' processing: Nucleated cell counts per sample were estimated from amplification of reference gene primers within the assay. To quantify the absolute abundance of each unique TCRbeta CDR3 rearrangement, sequence reads were collapsed and filtered. Productive Simpson clonality was computed per sample as the square root of Simpson's diversity index over productive rearrangements. TCRdb mirrors the immuneACCESS table, restricted to in-frame sequences. Some clones are absent from its copies; in checked studies, under half trace to an unresolved V gene, and the reason for the others is unknown. That table furnishes V, J and clone size, whereas the DNA furnished D and trimming. The sample profile shows about 230,000 clones; 85% to 90% of them were found once. The top ten hold more than 9% of the sample.

Sequenced material: peripheral blood. This receptor was taken from a man in his forties or fifties with COVID-19, enrolled during active disease. The chain couples TRBV3-1 (or the pseudogene TRBV3-2) to TRBJ2-2; 14 bases in the middle match TRBD2. The nucleotide sequence reads as follows: TGTGCCAGCAGCCCATTCGGGACTAGCGGGAGCCGGGAGCTGTTTTTT. This codes for CASSPFGTSGSRELFF.